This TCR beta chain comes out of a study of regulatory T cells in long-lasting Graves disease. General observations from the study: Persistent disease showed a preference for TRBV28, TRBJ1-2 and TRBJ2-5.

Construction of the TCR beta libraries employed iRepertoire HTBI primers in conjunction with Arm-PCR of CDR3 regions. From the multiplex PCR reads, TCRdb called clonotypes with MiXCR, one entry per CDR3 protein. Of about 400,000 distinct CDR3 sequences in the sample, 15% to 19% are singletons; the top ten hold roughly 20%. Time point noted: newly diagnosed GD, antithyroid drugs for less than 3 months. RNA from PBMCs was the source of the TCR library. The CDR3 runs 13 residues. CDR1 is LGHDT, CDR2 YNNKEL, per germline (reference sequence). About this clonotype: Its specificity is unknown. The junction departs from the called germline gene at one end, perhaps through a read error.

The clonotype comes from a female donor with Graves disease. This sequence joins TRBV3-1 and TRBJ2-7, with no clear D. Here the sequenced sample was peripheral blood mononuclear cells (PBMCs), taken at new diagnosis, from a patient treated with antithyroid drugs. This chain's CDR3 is CASSQKARNEQHF. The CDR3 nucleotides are TGTGCCAGCAGCCAAAAGGCCCGGAACGAGCAGCACTTC.